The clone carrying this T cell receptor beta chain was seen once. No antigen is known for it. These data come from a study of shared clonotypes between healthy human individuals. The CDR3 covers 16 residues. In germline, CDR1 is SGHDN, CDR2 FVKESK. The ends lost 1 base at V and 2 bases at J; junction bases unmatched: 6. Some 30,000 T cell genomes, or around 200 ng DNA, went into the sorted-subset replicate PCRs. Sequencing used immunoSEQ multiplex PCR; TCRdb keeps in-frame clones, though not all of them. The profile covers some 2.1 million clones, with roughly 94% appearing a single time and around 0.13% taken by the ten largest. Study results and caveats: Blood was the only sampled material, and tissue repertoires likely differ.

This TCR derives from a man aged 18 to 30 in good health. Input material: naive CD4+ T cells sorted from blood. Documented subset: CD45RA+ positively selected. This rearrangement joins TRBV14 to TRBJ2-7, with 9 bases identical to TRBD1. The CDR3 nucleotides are TGTGCCAGCAGCCAAGTAAGGGACAGGGTTACCTACGAGCAGTACTTC. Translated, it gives CASSQVRDRVTYEQYF. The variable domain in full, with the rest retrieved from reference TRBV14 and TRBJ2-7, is EAGVTQFPSHSVIEKGQTVTLRCDPISGHDNLYWYRRVMGKEIKFLLHFVKESKQDESGMPNNRFLAERTGGTYSTLKVQPAELEDSGVYFCASSQVRDRVTYEQYFGPGTRLTVT.